Described below is a single T cell receptor beta chain sequence and its context. Using immunoSEQ multiplex PCR, the repertoire was profiled, and TCRdb retains in-frame clones only, with some absent. This table holds about 120,000 clones, 88% found once. This entry comes from a study of T cell responses to AZD1222 COVID-19 vaccine. The CDR3 consists of 16 residues. Germline-derived CDR1 and CDR2 are SGHNT and YYREEE (reference sequence). The trim removed 0 bases at V and 7 bases at J, leaving 11 bases unmatched. The TCR sequence derives from an adult who received the AZD1222 COVID-19 vaccine. This specimen consisted of peripheral blood, obtained 28 days after the second AZD1222 dose. The V gene is TRBV5-4, the J gene TRBJ1-2, with 8 nucleotides matching TRBD1. Here the CDR3 DNA reads TGTGCCAGCAGCTTGGGGAGGGGACAGGCGTCCCCTGGCTACACCTTC. Translating gives CASSLGRGQASPGYTF.